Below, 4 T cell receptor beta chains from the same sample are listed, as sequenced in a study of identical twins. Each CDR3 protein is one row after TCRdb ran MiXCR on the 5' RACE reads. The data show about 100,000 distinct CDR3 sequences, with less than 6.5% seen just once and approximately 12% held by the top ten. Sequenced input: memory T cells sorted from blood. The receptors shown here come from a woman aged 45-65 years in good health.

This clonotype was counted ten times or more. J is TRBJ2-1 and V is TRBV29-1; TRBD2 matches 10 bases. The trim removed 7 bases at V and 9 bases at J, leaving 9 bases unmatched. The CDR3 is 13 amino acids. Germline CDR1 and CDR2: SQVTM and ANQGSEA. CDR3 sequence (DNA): TGCAGCGCCGGACTAGCGGAGGGCGGTGAGCAGTTCTTC. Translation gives CSAGLAEGGEQFF.

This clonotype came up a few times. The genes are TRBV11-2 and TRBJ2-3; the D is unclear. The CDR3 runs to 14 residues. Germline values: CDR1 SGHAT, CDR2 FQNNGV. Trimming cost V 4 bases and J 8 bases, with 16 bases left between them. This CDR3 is CASSSEEQAGTQYF. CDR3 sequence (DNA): TGTGCCAGCAGCTCTGAGGAACAAGCCGGTACGCAGTATTTT.

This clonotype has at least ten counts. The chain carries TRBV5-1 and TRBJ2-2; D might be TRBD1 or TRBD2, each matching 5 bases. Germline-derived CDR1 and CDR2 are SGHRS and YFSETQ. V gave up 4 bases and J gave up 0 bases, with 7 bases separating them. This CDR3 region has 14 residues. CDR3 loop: CASSPGPNTGELFF. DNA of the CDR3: TGCGCCAGCAGCCCGGGACCGAACACCGGGGAGCTGTTTTTT.

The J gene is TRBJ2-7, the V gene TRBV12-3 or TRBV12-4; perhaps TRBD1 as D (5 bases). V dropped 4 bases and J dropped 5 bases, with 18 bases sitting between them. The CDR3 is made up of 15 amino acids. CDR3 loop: CASSSNRLRFDEQYF. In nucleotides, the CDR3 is TGTGCCAGCAGTTCTAACAGGTTACGGTTTGACGAGCAGTACTTC.